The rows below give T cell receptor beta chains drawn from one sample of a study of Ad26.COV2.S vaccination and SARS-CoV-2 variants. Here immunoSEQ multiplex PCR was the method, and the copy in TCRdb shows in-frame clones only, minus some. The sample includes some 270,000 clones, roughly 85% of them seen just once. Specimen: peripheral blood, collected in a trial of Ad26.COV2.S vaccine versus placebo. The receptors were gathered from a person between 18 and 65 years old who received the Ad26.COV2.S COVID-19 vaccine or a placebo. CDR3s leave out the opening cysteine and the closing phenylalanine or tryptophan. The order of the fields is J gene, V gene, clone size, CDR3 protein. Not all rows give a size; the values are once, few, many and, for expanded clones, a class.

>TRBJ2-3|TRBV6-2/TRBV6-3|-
ASSSQGADTQY
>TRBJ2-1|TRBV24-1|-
ATSDRGLAGNNEQF
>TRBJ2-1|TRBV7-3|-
ASSSETLSGSSYNEQF
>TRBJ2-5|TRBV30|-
AWSVRDGQETQY
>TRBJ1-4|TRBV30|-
AWRVQAGGEKLF
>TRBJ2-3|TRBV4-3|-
ASSQADTQY
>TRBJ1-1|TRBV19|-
ASRSGLLNTEAF
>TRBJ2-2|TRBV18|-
ASHSWLPNTGELF
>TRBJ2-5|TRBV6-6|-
ASSSQTAGGGETQY
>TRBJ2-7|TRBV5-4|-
ASSLGGYEQY
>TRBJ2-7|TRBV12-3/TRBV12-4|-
ASSLQGSYEQY
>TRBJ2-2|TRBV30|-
AWKVVGQLNTGELF
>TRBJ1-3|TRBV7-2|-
ASSSRTGAGNTIY
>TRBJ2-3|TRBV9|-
ASNVDSGIEDTQY
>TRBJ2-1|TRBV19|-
ASSNPGTSGRGAEQF
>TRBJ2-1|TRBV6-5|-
ASSSYSGRGYNEQF
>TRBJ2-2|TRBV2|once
ASSAGGFDTGELF
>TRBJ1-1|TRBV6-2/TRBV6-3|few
ASSYTGEHTEAF
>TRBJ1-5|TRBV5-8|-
ASSEDGFSNQPQH
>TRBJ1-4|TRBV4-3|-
ASSPRTGATNEKLF
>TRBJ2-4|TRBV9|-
ASSVGGGSFKNIQY
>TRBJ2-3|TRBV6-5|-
ASSYSLLGVNTQY
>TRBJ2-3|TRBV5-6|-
ASSLVGRPSTDTQY
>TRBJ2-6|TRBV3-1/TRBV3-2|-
ASRQGETLTYSSGANVLT
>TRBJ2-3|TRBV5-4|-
ASRPGLRRTDTQY
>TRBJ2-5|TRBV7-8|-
ASGKRGQETQY
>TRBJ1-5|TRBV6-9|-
ASSYHVTVRNQPQH
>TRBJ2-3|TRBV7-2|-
ASSLPGLAGVSNTQY
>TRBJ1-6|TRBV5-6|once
ASSTQGASYNSPLH
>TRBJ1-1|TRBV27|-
ASSFWGTELTEAF
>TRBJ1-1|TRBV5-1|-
ASSFLSHTEAF
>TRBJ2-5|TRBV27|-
ASSPGTARVETQY
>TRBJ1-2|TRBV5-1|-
ASSLGWGEGGYT
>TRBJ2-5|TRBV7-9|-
ASSLAGGSGSQY
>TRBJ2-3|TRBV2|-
ASSEYGRGGTDTQY
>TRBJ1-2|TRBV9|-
ASSSQTGLISGYT
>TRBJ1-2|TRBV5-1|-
ASSLEGQGGRGYT
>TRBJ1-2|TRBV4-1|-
ASSRNLERDRGNYGYT
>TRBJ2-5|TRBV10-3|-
ATRPGQGAGETQY
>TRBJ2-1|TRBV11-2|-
ASRWGPEQF
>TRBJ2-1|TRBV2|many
ASSESVYNEQF
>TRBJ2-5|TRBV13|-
ASSPRDSQETQY
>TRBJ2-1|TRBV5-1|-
ASSAGVVNEQF
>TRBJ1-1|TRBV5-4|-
ASSPTTRGSAEAF
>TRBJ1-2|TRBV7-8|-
ASSWDRDYGYT
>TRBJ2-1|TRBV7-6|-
ASSLGLAGSGEQF